This T cell receptor (beta chain) derives from a study of blood T cell repertoires in COVID-19. Study-wide background: Specimens from acute and convalescent COVID-19 originated in the United States, Italy and Spain. From T cells, B-cell-depleted T cells, or PBMCs came the material, which was cDNA or gDNA.

CDR3 size: 13 residues. The J segment lost 2 bases and the V segment lost 9 bases, leaving 4 bases of the junction unmatched. In the original processing: How many nucleated cells were present was estimated from reference gene primer amplification. The protocol was immunoSEQ multiplex PCR, while the TCRdb copy is restricted to in-frame clones and leaves out a portion. That table furnishes V, J and clone size, whereas the DNA furnished D and trimming. The data hold 150,000 or so clones, with 80% to 90% observed a single time. The sample consisted of peripheral blood. The TCR originated in a human donor with acute or convalescent COVID-19. The donor label of this sample is uncertain. This chain links TRBV12-3 or TRBV12-4 with TRBJ2-3; the match to TRBD1 covers 8 bases. This chain's CDR3 is CASGQGHTDTQYF. CDR3 in DNA: TGTGCCAGTGGACAGGGCCACACAGATACGCAGTATTTT.